The next 29 T cell receptor beta chains were all read from a single sample in a study of T cell repertoires in cytomegalovirus infection. Their specific antigens are unknown. Each CDR3 protein gets one entry after TCRdb re-called the reads with MiXCR. The sample holds around 500,000 distinct CDR3 sequences; approximately 42% are singletons and the top ten take about 39%. The input for sequencing was cultured PBMCs, taken from culture after CMV antigen stimulation. The receptors originated from a human donor in good health (CMV status not recorded). Some clones in this sample may be carry-over from other donors' samples.

The chain combines TRBV30 with TRBJ1-1; D unresolved. CDR1 is GTSNPN and CDR2 is SVGIG in the germline V gene (reference sequence). The CDR3 length is 15 residues. The ends were cut back, 5 bases at V and 4 bases at J, with 20 bases in the middle. The CDR3 here is CAWYTRGVRITEAFF. CDR3 in DNA: TGTGCCTGGTACACCCGAGGAGTAAGGATCACTGAAGCTTTCTTT.

The chain carries TRBV5-4 and TRBJ2-7; no reliable D call. The CDR3 covers 12 residues. CDR1 SGHNT and CDR2 YYREEE come from the germline V gene (reference sequence). V gave up 5 bases and J gave up 0 bases, with 6 bases separating them. The CDR3 sequence: CASRDDSYEQYF. The CDR3, as DNA: TGTGCCAGCAGGGACGACTCCTACGAGCAGTACTTC.

V is TRBV20-1 and J is TRBJ2-3, with unresolved D. V was shortened by 3 bases and J by 0 bases, with 13 bases between the two germline ends. Germline assignment: CDR1 DFQATT and CDR2 SNEGSKA (reference sequence). This CDR3 contains 15 residues. In nucleotides, the CDR3 is TGCAGTGCTAGGTCGAGGCGTACTAGCACAGATACGCAGTATTTT. Translating it yields CSARSRRTSTDTQYF.

V usage is TRBV11-2 and J usage is TRBJ2-3; 12 nucleotides agree with TRBD2. The CDR3 runs to 15 residues. After removal of 5 bases from V and 6 bases from J, the junction contained 6 bases not matched to a gene. CDR1 is SGHAT, CDR2 FQNNGV, per germline. CDR3 in DNA: TGTGCCAGCAGCCCCGGGACTAGCGGGTCGGATACGCAGTATTTT. Its translation: CASSPGTSGSDTQYF.

The genes are TRBV18 and TRBJ1-2; tentative D call: TRBD1 (6 bases). Germline V gene lookup returns CDR1 KGHSH and CDR2 LQKENI. V was shortened by 3 bases and J by 6 bases, with 11 bases between the two germline ends. The CDR3 has 13 amino acids. This CDR3 is CASSPSQGNGYTF. In DNA, the CDR3 is TGTGCCAGCTCACCTTCGCAGGGGAATGGCTACACCTTC.

This clonotype was observed a handful of times. The V gene is TRBV18, the J gene TRBJ2-1; no firm D call. Trimming stripped 3 bases from V and 10 bases from J, with 13 bases between. The CDR3 sequence is 13 residues long. Germline CDR1 reads KGHSH; CDR2 reads LQKENI. The CDR3 protein is CASSPPGLEEQFF. CDR3 DNA: TGTGCCAGCTCACCCCCCGGCTTAGAGGAGCAGTTCTTC.

This chain joins TRBV18 and TRBJ2-2, with 11 bases that match TRBD2. Germline assignment: CDR1 KGHSH and CDR2 LQKENI. V lost 1 base and J lost 5; bases outside the gene matches: 12. The CDR3 has 19 residues. The CDR3 bases are TGTGCCAGCTCACCACGTCGCCTAGCGGGAGGCCCCCTGACCGGGGAGCTGTTTTTT. Translation gives CASSPRRLAGGPLTGELFF.

The rearrangement uses TRBV11-2 and TRBJ1-2; D gene ambiguous. With 6 bases removed from V and 14 bases from J, the gap between germline ends came to 22 bases. This CDR3 comprises 13 residues. Germline CDR1 is SGHAT and CDR2 is FQNNGV. The CDR3 DNA reads as TGTGCCAGCAGACCCATTCTTTCCATGGCTGTTACCTTC. It codes for CASRPILSMAVTF.

The rearrangement links TRBV7-6 to TRBJ2-2, with 7 nucleotides matching TRBD2. Germline V gene lookup returns CDR1 SGHVS and CDR2 FNYEAQ. CDR3 length: 15 amino acids. V lost 5 bases to trimming and J lost 4 bases; unmatched junction nucleotides: 7. The DNA for the CDR3 is TGTGCCAGCAGCGCCGCGGGAGCGGGCACCGGGGAGCTGTTTTTT. It is translated as CASSAAGAGTGELFF.

This clonotype was detected only once. A read error may account for a junction end that differs from germline. The chain carries TRBV6-5 and TRBJ2-1; tentatively, D is TRBD2 (5 bases). Germline CDR1 MNHEY, CDR2 SVGAGI. The CDR3 is 11 residues long. CDR3 region: CASITGDAGIF. The CDR3 region has the DNA TGTGCCAGCATCACCGGCGACGCGGGCATCTTC.

Points on this clonotype: Sequence at one end of the junction differs from germline and may be a read error. V is TRBV7-2 and J is TRBJ1-2; D is possibly TRBD1 (6 bases). The CDR3 spans 13 residues. Germline CDR1 SGHTA, CDR2 FQGNSA. CDR3 sequence (DNA): TGTGCCAGCAGCGATTCCTGGGGGCCCTCTACCTCCTTC. Its translation is CASSDSWGPSTSF.

As to this clonotype: Because the CDR3 is missing its conserved closing phenylalanine or tryptophan, this is likely a read error. The chain employs TRBV7-8 and TRBJ1-5; TRBD1 agrees at 8 bases. Germline V lookup: CDR1 SGHVS, CDR2 FQNEAQ. The CDR3 totals 16 residues. The J segment lost 0 bases and the V segment lost 4 bases, leaving 5 bases of the junction unmatched. The CDR3: CASSSDRVVSNQPQHV. CDR3 DNA: TGTGCCAGCAGCTCGGACAGGGTCGTTAGCAATCAGCCCCAGCATGTT.

This chain links TRBV7-6 with TRBJ2-3; D is perhaps TRBD2 (6 bases). V was trimmed by 5 bases and J by 8 bases, leaving 14 bases between them. Germline CDR1 is SGHVS and CDR2 is FNYEAQ. There are 13 residues in the CDR3. CDR3 bases: TGTGCCAGCAGCGAGAGTAGCGGTGCTACGCAGTATTTT. As protein: CASSESSGATQYF.

In DNA form, the CDR3 reads TGTGCCAGCAGTGATCCATGGGGACAGACCCCCTTCTCTGGGGCCAACGTCCTGACTTTC. It translates to CASSDPWGQTPFSGANVLTF. The J gene is TRBJ2-6, the V gene TRBV6-1; TRBD1 agrees at 7 bases. CDR1 is MNHNS and CDR2 is SASEGT in the germline V gene. The V and J ends lost 3 bases and 0 bases, in that order; junction bases with no gene match: 14. The CDR3 is 20 residues long.

The V gene is TRBV7-6, the J gene TRBJ1-2; no definite D call. The CDR3 is 16 residues long. Germline V gives CDR1 SGHVS, CDR2 FNYEAQ. V gave up 5 bases and J gave up 0 bases, with 16 bases separating them. In DNA, the CDR3 is TGTGCCAGCAGCCCGCTAACACCTCTAGCTAACTATGGCTACACCTTC. Its protein is CASSPLTPLANYGYTF.

This clonotype was counted only a few times. This chain connects TRBV25-1 to TRBJ1-2; the D gene is possibly TRBD1 (5 bases). The length of the CDR3 is 12 residues. V lost 5 bases and J 4 bases, leaving 8 bases between the germline ends. Germline loops: CDR1 MGHDK, CDR2 SYGVNS. The CDR3 reads CASSTGPYGYTF. The CDR3 nucleotides read TGTGCCAGCAGTACAGGTCCCTATGGCTACACCTTC.

This chain links TRBV11-2 with TRBJ2-7; TRBD2 agrees at 8 bases. V lost 5 bases, J lost 7 bases, and 13 bases stayed unmatched. Germline V lookup: CDR1 SGHAT, CDR2 FQNNGV. CDR3 length: 15 residues. CDR3 sequence (DNA): TGTGCCAGCAGCCCCAAACAAGCGGGGGTCGGTGAGCAGTACTTC. Protein sequence: CASSPKQAGVGEQYF.

This chain joins TRBV7-8 and TRBJ1-5; weak D call: TRBD1 (5 bases). Trimming removed 7 bases from V and 7 bases from J, with 17 bases in between. The CDR3 has 14 amino acids. Per the germline V gene, CDR1 is SGHVS and CDR2 is FQNEAQ. CDR3 loop: CASTRWGGGQPQHF. DNA for the CDR3: TGTGCCAGCACCAGGTGGGGGGGTGGACAGCCCCAGCATTTT.

The chain recombines TRBV11-2 with TRBJ2-6; possibly TRBD1 or TRBD2 for D (5 bases each). The CDR3 is 18 residues long. Trimming cost V 3 bases and J 0 bases, with 15 bases left between them. Germline V gives CDR1 SGHAT, CDR2 FQNNGV. CDR3 loop: CASSLKAGTLSGANVLTF. The CDR3 nucleotides are TGTGCCAGCAGCTTGAAGGCAGGGACCCTCTCTGGGGCCAACGTCCTGACTTTC.

In DNA form, the CDR3 reads TGTGCCAGCAGTTTTACACATCAAAACTATGGCTACACCTTC. It translates to CASSFTHQNYGYTF. The V gene is TRBV27, the J gene TRBJ1-2; D gene uncertain. This CDR3 comprises 14 residues. V lost 3 bases to trimming and J lost 2 bases, with 10 bases between them. The germline gives CDR1 MNHEY, CDR2 SMNVEV (reference sequence).

The chain combines TRBV7-2 with TRBJ2-7; D not certain. Germline lookup yields CDR1 SGHTA and CDR2 FQGNSA. V was shortened by 2 bases and J by 3 bases, with 14 bases between the two germline ends. This CDR3 is 15 amino acids long. The CDR3 spells CASSLSPGINYEQYF. CDR3 bases: TGTGCCAGCAGCTTAAGCCCGGGTATTAACTACGAGCAGTACTTC.

The genes are TRBV19 and TRBJ2-3; D possibly corresponds to TRBD2 (6 bases). CDR3 size: 14 residues. Germline V gene data show CDR1 as LNHDA and CDR2 as SQIVND (reference sequence). The ends were cut back, 7 bases at V and 4 bases at J, with 15 bases in the middle. Here the CDR3 DNA reads TGTGCCAGTAACCCAATCGGGAGCCCAGATACGCAGTATTTT. It is translated as CASNPIGSPDTQYF.

This rearrangement joins TRBV7-2 to TRBJ2-1; no clear D. Germline V CDR1 and CDR2: SGHTA, FQGNSA. V was pared by 2 bases and J by 0 bases, with 11 bases between. This CDR3 is built from 16 residues. CDR3 in DNA: TGTGCCAGCAGCTTATTAGGGATCAGCTCCTACAATGAGCAGTTCTTC. Its translation is CASSLLGISSYNEQFF.

This clonotype was recorded many times. The chain uses TRBV7-8 and TRBJ2-7; a weak D match, TRBD2 (6 bases). This CDR3 has 14 amino acids. Trimming removed 2 bases at V and 4 bases at J, with 12 bases between. The V gene's germline CDR1 is SGHVS and CDR2 FQNEAQ. The CDR3 DNA reads as TGTGCCAGCAGCTTAAAGGCAGGGAGGTACGAGCAGTACTTC. This codes for CASSLKAGRYEQYF.

The table lists this clonotype with a few counts. The chain combines TRBV6-2 or TRBV6-3 with TRBJ2-3, with D possibly called TRBD1 or TRBD2 (5 bases each). From germline, CDR1 is MNHEY and CDR2 SVGEGT. CDR3 length: 15 amino acids. Trimming shortened V by 10 bases and J by 0 bases, and 17 bases separated the two germline ends. CDR3 protein: CATHLGDASTDTQYF. The CDR3, as DNA: TGTGCCACCCACCTCGGGGACGCTAGCACAGATACGCAGTATTTT.

The chain couples TRBV29-1 to TRBJ2-3, with a tentative D call TRBD2 (5 bases). V lost 8 bases, J lost 2 bases, and 14 bases lay in between. Looked up from germline, CDR1 is SQVTM and CDR2 is ANQGSEA. The CDR3 has 13 residues. In DNA form, the CDR3 reads TGCAGCATACTAGTTTGGGCCACAGATACGCAGTATTTT. It yields the protein CSILVWATDTQYF.

The sample holds a few counts of this clonotype. V gene TRBV6-6 combines with J gene TRBJ2-3; D is unclear. CDR1 and CDR2 from the germline V gene are MNHNY and SVGAGI (reference sequence). The CDR3 has 13 residues. The V gene lost 1 base and the J gene lost 3 bases, with 5 bases spanning the gap. The CDR3 nucleotides read TGTGCCAGCAGTTACTACCTAACAGATACGCAGTATTTT. This sequence encodes CASSYYLTDTQYF.

V gene TRBV20-1 combines with J gene TRBJ1-2; D gene uncertain. CDR1 and CDR2 from the germline V gene are DFQATT and SNEGSKA (reference sequence). V shed 1 base and J shed 2 bases, with 8 bases lying between them. The CDR3 contains 13 residues. The CDR3 coding sequence is TGCAGTGCTAGAGCTATGGAGAACTATGGCTACACCTTC. Protein sequence: CSARAMENYGYTF.

The chain joins TRBV5-6 to TRBJ2-7; D call uncertain. Trimming removed 6 bases from V and 3 bases from J, with 13 bases in between. CDR1 is SGHDT and CDR2 is YYEEEE in the germline V gene. The CDR3 is made up of 13 amino acids. CDR3 protein: CASTFWGLYEQYF. CDR3 DNA: TGTGCCAGCACCTTTTGGGGTCTCTACGAGCAGTACTTC.